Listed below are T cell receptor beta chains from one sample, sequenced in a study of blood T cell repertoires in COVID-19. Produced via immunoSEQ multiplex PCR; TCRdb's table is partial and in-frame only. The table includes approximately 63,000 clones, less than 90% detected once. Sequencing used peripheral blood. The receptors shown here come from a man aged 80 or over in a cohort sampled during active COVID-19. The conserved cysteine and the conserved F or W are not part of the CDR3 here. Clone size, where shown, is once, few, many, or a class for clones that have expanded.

CDR3: ASSQTSGSHEQY; J: TRBJ2-7; V: TRBV5-6; size: -
CDR3: ASSQDGTGASNQPQH; J: TRBJ1-5; V: TRBV4-2; size: -
CDR3: ASSLANGRGDTQY; J: TRBJ2-3; V: TRBV7-9; size: -
CDR3: ASGPPTGFNIQY; J: TRBJ2-4; V: TRBV12-5; size: -
CDR3: ASSIGGEGQF; J: TRBJ2-1; V: TRBV19; size: -
CDR3: ASSFGRVSSYNSPLH; J: TRBJ1-6; V: TRBV5-5; size: -
CDR3: ASSQARGGDTQY; J: TRBJ2-3; V: TRBV4-1; size: -
CDR3: ASTRGTLLNTGELF; J: TRBJ2-2; V: TRBV3-1/TRBV3-2; size: few
CDR3: ASSNRQGGQETQY; J: TRBJ2-5; V: TRBV7-2; size: -
CDR3: ASSPDRDYYGYT; J: TRBJ1-2; V: TRBV6-4; size: once
CDR3: ASSTSGPYEQY; J: TRBJ2-7; V: TRBV19; size: few
CDR3: ASSRRDGARLNTEAF; J: TRBJ1-1; V: TRBV7-9; size: -
CDR3: ASSLEVWAGSSGNTIY; J: TRBJ1-3; V: TRBV7-6; size: -
CDR3: ASSAGTAYNSPLH; J: TRBJ1-6; V: TRBV25-1; size: -
CDR3: ASSSSAGWNIQY; J: TRBJ2-4; V: TRBV5-1; size: -
CDR3: ASSPRGPGEQY; J: TRBJ2-7; V: TRBV6-5; size: once
CDR3: AISQGLAGGNTGELF; J: TRBJ2-2; V: TRBV10-3; size: -
CDR3: ASSARLAGVIDTQY; J: TRBJ2-3; V: TRBV7-8; size: few
CDR3: ASSHQMGLAGVGLF; J: TRBJ2-2; V: TRBV3-1/TRBV3-2; size: -
CDR3: ASSRDRDGTGELF; J: TRBJ2-2; V: TRBV2; size: few
CDR3: ASSLGGQGNSPLH; J: TRBJ1-6; V: TRBV5-1; size: -
CDR3: ASSEGSGRTGETQY; J: TRBJ2-5; V: TRBV2; size: -
CDR3: ASSLGWDRGPGYT; J: TRBJ1-2; V: TRBV7-2; size: -
CDR3: ASSPSNYGYT; J: TRBJ1-2; V: TRBV3-1/TRBV3-2; size: -
CDR3: ASPGTGGGSSGANVLT; J: TRBJ2-6; V: TRBV2; size: -